The 14 T cell receptor beta chains reported below all come from one sample, sequenced in a study of glioma-infiltrating T cells. Amplification of TCR alpha and beta CDR3 regions from RNA used iRepertoire nested multiplex PCR. MiXCR, applied by TCRdb to the multiplex PCR reads, yields one record per CDR3 protein. The sample lists a few hundred thousand distinct CDR3 sequences, around 45% occurring once. The specimen sequenced was glioma tissue, nonneoplastic brain tissue, or PBMCs (not recorded which). Every receptor here comes from a human donor with low-grade glioma or glioblastoma, undergoing nonglioma brain surgery, or in good health (not recorded which).

This clonotype was detected only a few times. The CDR3 DNA sequence: TGTGCCAGCAGCAATGGACAGGAACAATATCAGCCCCAGCATTTT. It translates to CASSNGQEQYQPQHF. This rearrangement joins TRBV12-3 or TRBV12-4 to TRBJ1-5; TRBD1 agrees at 7 bases. Germline trimming cut 6 bases from V and 5 bases from J; bases unmatched to any gene: 10. This CDR3 contains 15 residues.

At least ten counts were recorded for this clonotype. The chain links TRBV27 to TRBJ2-7; D assignment may be TRBD1 or TRBD2 (5 bases each). Germline-derived CDR1 and CDR2 are MNHEY and SMNVEV (reference sequence). V lost 6 bases and J lost 2, with 11 bases in between. The CDR3 is 13 residues long. The CDR3 DNA reads TGTGCCAGCAGCCTCGGGGCGGCCTACGAGCAGTACTTC. This translates into CASSLGAAYEQYF.

The chain couples TRBV7-2 to TRBJ2-1; the match to TRBD1 covers 7 bases. In germline, CDR1 is SGHTA, CDR2 FQGNSA. The CDR3 has 13 amino acids. V was pared by 5 bases and J by 6 bases, with 4 bases of the junction left unmatched. CDR3 in amino acids: CASSEQGPNEQFF. The CDR3 DNA is TGTGCCAGCAGCGAACAGGGGCCCAATGAGCAGTTCTTC.

On this clonotype itself: A read error is likely here: a far larger clone is one base away. This chain joins TRBV28 and TRBJ2-7, with D tentatively TRBD2 (5 bases). The CDR3 spans 12 residues. Germline CDR1 is MDHEN and CDR2 is SYDVKM. CDR3 DNA sequence: TGTGCCAGCATTTTAGGCGGGTACGAGCAGTACTTC. The encoded protein is CASILGGYEQYF.

CDR3: CASSFNRVTTGELFF. The CDR3 DNA reads TGTGCCAGCAGTTTCAACAGGGTGACCACCGGGGAGCTGTTTTTT. The chain employs TRBV28 and TRBJ2-2, with D possibly TRBD1 on 6 matching bases. V lost 3 bases and J 4 bases, leaving 12 bases between the germline ends. CDR1 and CDR2 from the germline V gene are MDHEN and SYDVKM. The CDR3 loop spans 15 amino acids.

The J gene is TRBJ2-6, the V gene TRBV7-9; D is unclear. Trimming shortened V by 1 base and J by 0 bases, and 7 bases separated the two germline ends. The CDR3 runs 16 residues. Germline-derived CDR1 and CDR2 are SEHNR and FQNEAQ (reference sequence). In DNA, the CDR3 is TGTGCCAGCAGCTTAGTTCGGGCCTCTGGGGCCAACGTCCTGACTTTC. It encodes CASSLVRASGANVLTF.

In DNA form, the CDR3 reads TGTGCCAGCAGTGAATTAGCGGGTGCCTACAATGAGCAGTTCTTC. The encoded protein is CASSELAGAYNEQFF. The J gene is TRBJ2-1, the V gene TRBV2; 7 nucleotides line up with TRBD2. The CDR3 runs 15 residues. Germline V gene sequence: CDR1 SNHLY, CDR2 FYNNEI. Germline trimming cut 2 bases from V and 2 bases from J; bases unmatched to any gene: 3.

This chain joins TRBV6-1 and TRBJ2-7, with 9 bases lining up with TRBD2. The CDR3 totals 17 residues. Germline lookup yields CDR1 MNHNS and CDR2 SASEGT. The V gene end was trimmed by 6 bases and the J gene end by 6 bases; junction bases not matched to a gene: 18. This CDR3 is CASSRIPLAGPLGEQYF. The CDR3 DNA reads TGTGCCAGCAGCCGTATCCCCCTAGCGGGACCCCTGGGCGAGCAGTACTTC.

In regard to this clonotype: A single base separates this from a much larger clone, so it may be a read error. The chain joins TRBV20-1 to TRBJ1-5; TRBD1 matches at 7 bases. Per the germline V gene, CDR1 is DFQATT and CDR2 is SNEGSKA (reference sequence). The length of the CDR3 is 13 residues. The ends lost 5 bases at V and 6 bases at J; junction bases unmatched: 7. This CDR3 is CSAGETGSQPQHF. The CDR3 nucleotides are TGCAGTGCTGGGGAGACAGGGAGTCAGCCCCAGCATTTT.

The CDR3 DNA reads TGCGCCAGCAGCCAGGAACAGGGCAGCGAGCAGTACTTC. The encoded protein is CASSQEQGSEQYF. V usage is TRBV4-1 and J usage is TRBJ2-7; D might be TRBD1 (6 bases). Germline V gene data show CDR1 as MGHRA and CDR2 as YSYEKL. V was trimmed by 3 bases and J by 6 bases, leaving 12 bases between them. CDR3 length: 13 residues.

This clonotype was counted ten times or more. V usage is TRBV27 and J usage is TRBJ2-7, with D perhaps given as TRBD1 or TRBD2 (5 bases each). This CDR3 has 14 amino acids. Looked up from germline, CDR1 is MNHEY and CDR2 is SMNVEV (reference sequence). Trimming shortened V by 2 bases and J by 7 bases, and 15 bases separated the two germline ends. The CDR3 reads CASSLLGTPLEQYF. DNA of the CDR3: TGTGCCAGCAGTTTACTAGGGACCCCTCTAGAGCAGTACTTC.

The chain recombines TRBV25-1 with TRBJ2-2, with 9 bases that match TRBD2. J was trimmed by 6 bases and V by 6 bases; bases with no gene match: 17. The CDR3 loop spans 18 amino acids. The germline V gene encodes CDR1 MGHDK and CDR2 SYGVNS. CDR3 residues: CASSPPLGGGRAPGELFF. DNA of the CDR3: TGTGCCAGCAGCCCCCCCCTGGGTGGCGGGAGGGCCCCCGGGGAGCTGTTTTTT.

This clonotype was detected many times. The chain employs TRBV7-2 and TRBJ2-3; 10 nucleotides align to TRBD1. CDR3 length equals 16 residues. The V and J ends lost 6 bases and 4 bases, in that order; junction bases with no gene match: 10. The germline CDR1 and CDR2 sequences are SGHTA and FQGNSA. The CDR3 nucleotides read TGTGCCAGCAGTTCTCCTCGGACAGGGGGAGCAGATACGCAGTATTTT. Its translation: CASSSPRTGGADTQYF.

At least ten counts were recorded for this clonotype. The chain uses TRBV20-1 and TRBJ1-2; maybe TRBD1 (5 bases). This CDR3 is 13 amino acids long. CDR1 is DFQATT and CDR2 is SNEGSKA in the germline V gene (reference sequence). V was clipped by 0 bases and J by 7 bases, with 12 bases between them. The CDR3 bases are TGCAGTGCTAGAGAGCCAGGAAGGGGTGGCTACACCTTC. The encoded protein is CSAREPGRGGYTF.